The clone carrying this T cell receptor (beta chain) is a singleton in its sample. This CDR3 region has 15 residues. V was shortened by 5 bases and J by 4 bases, with 15 bases between the two germline ends. The germline gives CDR1 SGDLS, CDR2 YYNGEE. Profiled with immunoSEQ multiplex PCR; TCRdb holds only in-frame clones, not every one. Among around 300,000 clones, less than 90% were seen once, and the ten largest hold less than 3%. The entry originates in a study of blood T cell repertoires in COVID-19. In terms of age and location, participants ranged from roughly 18 to 95 years and lived in about 25 US areas.

The sequence was collected from a woman aged 45-65 years who had recovered from COVID-19. What was sequenced was PBMCs or T cells enriched from blood (not recorded which). The rearrangement joins TRBV9 to TRBJ1-4; D call uncertain. The CDR3 loop is CASSTVRGNNEKLFF. The DNA for the CDR3 is TGTGCCAGCAGTACCGTACGAGGCAATAATGAAAAACTGTTTTTT.